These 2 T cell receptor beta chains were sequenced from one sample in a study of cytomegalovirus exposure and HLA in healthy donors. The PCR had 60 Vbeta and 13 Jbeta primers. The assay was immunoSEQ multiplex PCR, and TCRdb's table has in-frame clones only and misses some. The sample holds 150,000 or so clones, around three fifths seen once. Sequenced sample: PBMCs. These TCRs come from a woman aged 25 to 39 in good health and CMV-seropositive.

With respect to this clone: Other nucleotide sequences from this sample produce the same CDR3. The chain's CDR3 is CSAQGNYGYTF. DNA for the CDR3: TGCAGTGCCCAGGGGAACTATGGCTACACCTTC. This chain connects TRBV20-1 to TRBJ1-2; maybe TRBD1 (6 bases). This CDR3 is built from 11 residues. Trimming took off 6 bases at V and 2 bases at J, with 7 bases between the two ends. Germline CDR1 and CDR2: DFQATT and SNEGSKA (reference sequence).

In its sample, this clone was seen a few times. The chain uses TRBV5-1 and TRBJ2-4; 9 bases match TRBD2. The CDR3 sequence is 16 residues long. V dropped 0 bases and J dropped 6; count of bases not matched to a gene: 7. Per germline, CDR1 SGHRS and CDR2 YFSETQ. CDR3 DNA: TGCGCCAGCAGCTTGGAGGGCGGGGGGGCCGCAAACATTCAGTACTTC. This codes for CASSLEGGGAANIQYF.